Listed here are 29 T cell receptor beta chains from one sample, sequenced in a study of blood T cell repertoires in COVID-19. TCRdb keeps only in-frame clones here, not all; method: immunoSEQ multiplex PCR. The data show about 330,000 clones, 70% to 90% seen once. Source material: peripheral blood. Receptor source: a woman aged 45 to 65 with active or convalescent COVID-19.

V and J are TRBV7-2 and TRBJ2-1, with 8 positions matching TRBD2. Trimming took 5 bases from V and 0 from J; bases not matched to a gene: 15. The CDR3 spans 19 residues. Germline CDR1 is SGHTA and CDR2 is FQGNSA. The CDR3 coding sequence is TGTGCCAGCAGCCCCGGGGGGGGCGGGGGCGTTGTCTCCTACAATGAGCAGTTCTTC. Its translation: CASSPGGGGGVVSYNEQFF.

This clone turned up a few times. This chain links TRBV5-8 with TRBJ2-5, with 11 bases identical to TRBD2. Germline V gene data show CDR1 as SGHTS and CDR2 as YDEGEE. The CDR3 contains 17 residues. The ends lost 3 bases at V and 0 bases at J; junction bases unmatched: 7. CDR3 region: CASSSGLAVTYQETQYF. CDR3 nucleotides: TGTGCCAGCAGCTCGGGACTAGCGGTGACGTACCAAGAGACCCAGTACTTC.

The chain couples TRBV7-9 to TRBJ2-5; 7 bases are shared with TRBD2. This CDR3 has 14 amino acids. With 6 bases clipped from V and 2 bases from J, the junction kept 6 bases outside the gene matches. The germline V gene has CDR1 SEHNR and CDR2 FQNEAQ (reference sequence). The CDR3 region has the DNA TGTGCCAGCAGATCTGCTAGCGGACAAGAGACCCAGTACTTC. It is translated as CASRSASGQETQYF.

The chain is built from TRBV7-3 and TRBJ1-1; D not resolved. Germline V gene lookup returns CDR1 SGHTA and CDR2 FQGTGA. V was trimmed by 4 bases and J by 5 bases, leaving 11 bases between them. The CDR3 covers 13 residues. CDR3: CASSSGELTEAFF. The CDR3 region has the DNA TGTGCCAGCAGCTCCGGGGAGCTTACTGAAGCTTTCTTT.

This clone showed up just a few times. V is TRBV19 and J is TRBJ1-2, with 9 bases matching TRBD1. Trimming cost V 3 bases and J 5 bases; bases outside gene matches: 4. Germline loops: CDR1 LNHDA, CDR2 SQIVND (reference sequence). This CDR3 comprises 14 residues. CDR3 nucleotides: TGTGCCAGTAGTATGGGACAGGGAAGTTATGGCTACACCTTC. Its translation is CASSMGQGSYGYTF.

CDR3 nucleotides: TGCGCCAGCAGCCAAGAGGGGCTCAAGAACACTGAAGCTTTCTTT. Protein product: CASSQEGLKNTEAFF. The genes are TRBV4-1 and TRBJ1-1; a possible D gene is TRBD1 (5 bases). The V gene's germline CDR1 is MGHRA and CDR2 YSYEKL. V dropped 0 bases and J dropped 1 base, with 9 bases sitting between them. The CDR3 extends over 15 amino acids.

This chain uses TRBV18 with TRBJ2-2, with D possibly TRBD1 on 5 matching bases. Germline CDR1 is KGHSH and CDR2 is LQKENI. The CDR3 consists of 16 residues. Trimming pared 4 bases from V and 0 bases from J, leaving 12 bases between. In DNA, the CDR3 is TGTGCCAGCTCACGGACACGAAGTACGAACACCGGGGAGCTGTTTTTT. Encoded protein: CASSRTRSTNTGELFF.

This clone appeared once. The chain couples TRBV3-1 (or the pseudogene TRBV3-2) to TRBJ2-3, with D perhaps TRBD2 (6 bases). The V end was cut by 0 bases, the J end by 2 bases, with 15 bases between. The germline CDR1 and CDR2 sequences are LGHDT and YNNKEL (reference sequence). This CDR3 comprises 17 residues. The DNA for the CDR3 is TGTGCCAGCAGCCAAGAAGTGGGCGGGGAGCTCACAGATACGCAGTATTTT. It specifies CASSQEVGGELTDTQYF.

The chain is built from TRBV6-1 and TRBJ1-2; D is possibly TRBD1 (6 bases). CDR1 and CDR2 (germline): MNHNS, SASEGT. Trimming took 3 bases from V and 4 from J, leaving 9 bases between them. The CDR3 runs 13 residues. In DNA, the CDR3 is TGTGCCAGCAGTGAGCAGGACAGCTATGGCTACACCTTC. Protein sequence: CASSEQDSYGYTF.

This clone was detected once. The CDR3 nucleotides read TGTGCCAGTAGTGCACAGACCCCCGATACGCAGTATTTT. As protein: CASSAQTPDTQYF. The gene calls are TRBV19 and TRBJ2-3; D not resolved. The V end was cut by 5 bases, the J end by 6 bases, with 12 bases between. This CDR3 is 13 amino acids long. CDR1 LNHDA and CDR2 SQIVND come from the germline V gene (reference sequence).

The V gene is TRBV10-3, the J gene TRBJ2-2, with D possibly being TRBD1 (5 bases). CDR3 length: 14 residues. The V end lost 6 bases, the J end lost 2 bases, and 10 bases lay between the germline ends. Germline CDR1 is ENHRY and CDR2 is SYGVKD. The CDR3: CAISDSFNTGELFF. The CDR3 DNA follows: TGTGCCATCAGCGACAGTTTTAACACCGGGGAGCTGTTTTTT.

The V and J genes are TRBV5-8 and TRBJ2-1; D gene uncertain. CDR1 and CDR2 (germline): SGHTS, YDEGEE. CDR3 size: 16 residues. The V end was cut by 0 bases, the J end by 0 bases, with 10 bases between. The CDR3 here is CASSLVVVSSYNEQFF. The CDR3 nucleotides read TGTGCCAGCAGCTTGGTGGTGGTGAGCTCCTACAATGAGCAGTTCTTC.

This clone was seen just once. The chain recombines TRBV19 with TRBJ2-6, with D uncertain. Germline CDR1 and CDR2: LNHDA and SQIVND (reference sequence). V lost 1 base and J lost 0, with 4 bases in between. This CDR3 has 15 amino acids. CDR3 sequence reads: CASSIVHSGANVLTF. Here the CDR3 DNA reads TGTGCCAGTAGTATAGTCCACTCTGGGGCCAACGTCCTGACTTTC.

In its sample, this clone was seen once. This chain joins TRBV27 and TRBJ1-5; TRBD1 is a possible D gene (5 bases). V was pared by 7 bases and J by 7 bases, with 11 bases between. Germline V lookup: CDR1 MNHEY, CDR2 SMNVEV (reference sequence). The CDR3 sequence is 12 residues long. As DNA, the CDR3 is TGTGCCAGCACCAGGGTTGGCCAGCCCCAGCATTTT. This codes for CASTRVGQPQHF.

V gene TRBV12-3 or TRBV12-4 combines with J gene TRBJ2-7, with a tentative D call TRBD1 (5 bases). Trimming removed 5 bases at V and 6 bases at J, with 8 bases between. The CDR3 is 11 amino acids. Written as DNA, the CDR3 is TGTGCCAGCAGTCTCCAGGGCGAGCAGTACTTC. Its translation: CASSLQGEQYF.

This chain joins TRBV5-1 and TRBJ1-2; TRBD1 aligns across 11 bases. The CDR3 has 16 residues. The germline V gene has CDR1 SGHRS and CDR2 YFSETQ. V shed 4 bases, J shed 0 bases, and the junction held 5 bases outside the gene matches. CDR3 nucleotide sequence: TGCGCCAGCAGCGGACAGGGACAGGGGGCTAACTATGGCTACACCTTC. It codes for CASSGQGQGANYGYTF.

The chain is built from TRBV5-1 and TRBJ1-1; perhaps TRBD1 as D (6 bases). Per the germline V gene, CDR1 is SGHRS and CDR2 is YFSETQ. The length of the CDR3 is 14 residues. Trimming cost V 0 bases and J 5 bases, with 11 bases left between them. For the CDR3, the DNA is TGCGCCAGCAGCTTGGGGGGGACACAAACTGAAGCTTTCTTT. Encoded protein: CASSLGGTQTEAFF.

This chain connects TRBV14 to TRBJ2-1; a possible D gene is TRBD2 (6 bases). Germline lookup yields CDR1 SGHDN and CDR2 FVKESK. V dropped 1 base and J dropped 10 bases, with 17 bases sitting between them. The CDR3 is 15 residues long. The CDR3 DNA sequence: TGTGCCAGCAGCCAAGTGGGGACTCCTGGGGGGGAGCAGTTCTTC. Translated: CASSQVGTPGGEQFF.

The V and J genes are TRBV2 and TRBJ1-1; possible D gene TRBD1, 6 bases. In germline, CDR1 is SNHLY, CDR2 FYNNEI. V was cut by 6 bases and J by 0 bases, with 14 bases left in between. The CDR3 is made up of 15 amino acids. The CDR3 loop reads CASRGGSMMNTEAFF. As DNA, the CDR3 is TGTGCCAGCAGAGGGGGTTCGATGATGAACACTGAAGCTTTCTTT.

This chain links TRBV30 with TRBJ1-1, with 7 positions matching TRBD1. This CDR3 spans 14 amino acids. Germline CDR1 and CDR2: GTSNPN and SVGIG (reference sequence). Trimming at V came to 3 bases and at J to 2 bases, leaving 6 bases not matched to a gene. For the CDR3, the DNA is TGTGCCTGGAGCCTCACAGGGGTCAACACTGAAGCTTTCTTT. Translating it yields CAWSLTGVNTEAFF.

This clone occurred once. The V and J genes are TRBV18 and TRBJ2-7, with 8 bases matching TRBD2. Trimming at V came to 8 bases and at J to 6 bases, leaving 12 bases not matched to a gene. CDR3 length: 14 amino acids. Germline V gene lookup returns CDR1 KGHSH and CDR2 LQKENI. The CDR3 spells CASHQSAGVPEQYF. CDR3 nucleotide sequence: TGTGCCAGCCACCAATCAGCGGGAGTTCCCGAGCAGTACTTC.

The J gene is TRBJ2-2, the V gene TRBV6-5; D possibly corresponds to TRBD2 (6 bases). V shed 0 bases and J shed 6 bases, with 11 bases lying between them. CDR3 length equals 15 residues. The germline V gene has CDR1 MNHEY and CDR2 SVGAGI. The CDR3 loop reads CASSYSTGRPGELFF. The CDR3 coding sequence is TGTGCCAGCAGTTACTCGACTGGGAGGCCCGGGGAGCTGTTTTTT.

V gene TRBV9 combines with J gene TRBJ1-1; TRBD1 agrees at 7 bases. V lost 0 bases to trimming and J lost 10 bases; unmatched junction nucleotides: 6. The length of the CDR3 is 13 residues. Germline values: CDR1 SGDLS, CDR2 YYNGEE. Here the CDR3 reads CASSVGSQGRAFF. In DNA form, the CDR3 reads TGTGCCAGCAGCGTAGGTTCACAGGGGAGAGCTTTCTTT.

The rearrangement joins TRBV12-3 or TRBV12-4 to TRBJ1-2; 7 bases align to TRBD1. The CDR3 loop spans 13 amino acids. V dropped 6 bases and J dropped 3; count of bases not matched to a gene: 4. CDR3 DNA: TGTGCCAGCAGATCAGACAGGGACTATGGCTACACCTTC. This encodes CASRSDRDYGYTF.

The rearrangement links TRBV3-1 (or the pseudogene TRBV3-2) to TRBJ1-2; 9 bases align to TRBD1. V lost 4 bases, J lost 2 bases, and 8 bases stayed unmatched. Germline V gene sequence: CDR1 LGHDT, CDR2 YNNKEL (reference sequence). CDR3 length: 16 residues. The CDR3 loop reads CASSLGTGSSNYGYTF. The CDR3 DNA sequence: TGTGCCAGCAGCCTTGGGACAGGGAGTAGCAACTATGGCTACACCTTC.

The chain links TRBV7-9 to TRBJ2-1; 7 bases fit TRBD2. Germline assignment: CDR1 SEHNR and CDR2 FQNEAQ (reference sequence). Trimming cost V 2 bases and J 6 bases; bases outside gene matches: 4. The CDR3 spans 14 residues. CDR3 residues: CASSLSAGVNEQFF. In DNA, the CDR3 is TGTGCCAGCAGCTTAAGTGCGGGAGTCAATGAGCAGTTCTTC. The complete variable domain, with remaining parts taken from reference TRBV7-9 and TRBJ2-1, reads DTGVSQNPRHKITKRGQNVTFRCDPISEHNRLYWYRQTLGQGPEFLTYFQNEAQLEKSRLLSDRFSAERPKGSFSTLEIQRTEQGDSAMYLCASSLSAGVNEQFFGPGTRLTVL.

This sequence joins TRBV30 and TRBJ2-5; D is unclear. V was shortened by 2 bases and J by 1 base, with 8 bases between the two germline ends. Germline values: CDR1 GTSNPN, CDR2 SVGIG (reference sequence). The CDR3 consists of 13 residues. CDR3 in amino acids: CAWSSGFQETQYF. Here the CDR3 DNA reads TGTGCCTGGAGTTCCGGTTTCCAAGAGACCCAGTACTTC.

The chain has TRBV6-4 and TRBJ2-1; D possibly corresponds to TRBD2 (5 bases). CDR3 size: 15 residues. Germline assignment: CDR1 MRHNA and CDR2 SNTAGT. Trimming stripped 6 bases from V and 8 bases from J, with 20 bases between. Here the CDR3 reads CASSVGRGYVDEQFF. The DNA of the CDR3 is TGTGCCAGCAGCGTAGGACGAGGGTACGTGGATGAGCAGTTCTTC.

The chain joins TRBV4-3 to TRBJ2-1; 9 positions agree with TRBD2. V shed 6 bases, J shed 4 bases, and the junction held 7 bases outside the gene matches. CDR3 length: 15 residues. CDR1 is LGHNA, CDR2 YSLEER, per germline. DNA of the CDR3: TGCGCCAGCAGACGCGGGGGGGCCGCATACAATGAGCAGTTCTTC. The encoded protein is CASRRGGAAYNEQFF.